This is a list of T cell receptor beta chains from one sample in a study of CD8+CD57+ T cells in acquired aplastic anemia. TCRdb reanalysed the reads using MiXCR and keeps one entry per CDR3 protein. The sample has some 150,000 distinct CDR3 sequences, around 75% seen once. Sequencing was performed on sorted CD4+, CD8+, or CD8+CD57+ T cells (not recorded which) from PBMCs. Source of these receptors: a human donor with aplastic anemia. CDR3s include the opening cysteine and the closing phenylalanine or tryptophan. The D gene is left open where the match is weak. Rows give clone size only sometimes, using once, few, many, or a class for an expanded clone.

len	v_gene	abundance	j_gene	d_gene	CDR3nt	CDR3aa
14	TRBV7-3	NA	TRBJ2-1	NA	TGTGCCAGCAACCCGGGGGGCAATTACAATGAGCAGTTCTTC	CASNPGGNYNEQFF
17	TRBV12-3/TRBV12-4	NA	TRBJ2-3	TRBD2	TGTGCCAGCAGCTCCGTCGGTAGCGGGACAAGCACAGATACGCAGTATTTT	CASSSVGSGTSTDTQYF
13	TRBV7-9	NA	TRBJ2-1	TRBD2	TGTGCCAGCAGCTTCCTAGCGGGGGGGGAGCAGTTCTTC	CASSFLAGGEQFF
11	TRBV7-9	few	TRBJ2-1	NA	TGTGCCAGCAGCTTTGTAGATGAGCAGTTCTTC	CASSFVDEQFF
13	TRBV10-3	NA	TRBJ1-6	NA	TGTGCCATCAGTGAGTGGGGGAATTCACCCCTCCACTTT	CAISEWGNSPLHF
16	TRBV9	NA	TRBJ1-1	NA	TGTGCCAGCAGCGTAGGCCCAGGTCGGGAGAACACTGAAGCTTTCTTT	CASSVGPGRENTEAFF
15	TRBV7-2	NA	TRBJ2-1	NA	TGTGCCAGCAGCTTGTCCAGCGGGTACTACAATGAGCAGTTCTTC	CASSLSSGYYNEQFF
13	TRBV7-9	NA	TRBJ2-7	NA	TGCGCCAGCAGCCCCCGGTTGGAGTCGGGTCAGTACTTC	CASSPRLESGQYF
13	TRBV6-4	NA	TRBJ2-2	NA	TGTGCCAGCAGTGTCGAGACTAGCGGGGAGCTGTTTTTT	CASSVETSGELFF
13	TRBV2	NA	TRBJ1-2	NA	TGTGCCAGCCGGACAGACTCTAACTATGGCTACACCTTC	CASRTDSNYGYTF
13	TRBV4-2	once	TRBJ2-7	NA	TGTGCCAGCAGCCAACCAGCATCATACGAGCAGTACTTC	CASSQPASYEQYF
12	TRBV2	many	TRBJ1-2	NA	TGTGCCAGCAGTCGCTTTAGGGAGGGAAGCGCCTTC	CASSRFREGSAF
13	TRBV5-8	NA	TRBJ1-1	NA	TGTGCCAGCAGCTTTGGAGACAGGTACGAAGCTTTCTTT	CASSFGDRYEAFF
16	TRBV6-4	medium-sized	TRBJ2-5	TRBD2	TGTGCCAGCAGTGACTCGACTAGCGGGGGGGCAGAGACCCAGTACTTC	CASSDSTSGGAETQYF
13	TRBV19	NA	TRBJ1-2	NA	TGTGCCAGTAGTATAGATCCGGTTTATGGCTACACCTTC	CASSIDPVYGYTF
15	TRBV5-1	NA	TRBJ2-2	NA	TGTGCCAGCAGCTTTACAGCATTCGGCACCGGGGAGCTGTATTTT	CASSFTAFGTGELYF
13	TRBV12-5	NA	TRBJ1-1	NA	TGTGCTAGTGGTCCCGAATCGAACACTGAAGCTTTCTTT	CASGPESNTEAFF
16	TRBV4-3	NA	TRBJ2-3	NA	TGCGCCAGCAGCCAAGATCGGAGCTCCTCTGCCGGTACGCAGTATTTT	CASSQDRSSSAGTQYF
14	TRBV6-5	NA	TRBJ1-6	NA	TGTGCCAGCAGTTTTGCGACGGAGAATTCACCCCTCCACTTT	CASSFATENSPLHF
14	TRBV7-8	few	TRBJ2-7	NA	TGTGCCAGCAGCGTATCCCATCAGAGGGGCGAGCAGTACTTC	CASSVSHQRGEQYF
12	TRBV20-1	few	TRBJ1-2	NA	TGCAGTGCTAGACGGCAGATGGAAGGCTACACCTTC	CSARRQMEGYTF
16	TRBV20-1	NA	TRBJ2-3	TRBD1	TGCAGTGCTGCAGAAATGGGACAGGGGGCAAGAGATACGCAGTATTTT	CSAAEMGQGARDTQYF
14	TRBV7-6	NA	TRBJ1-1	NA	TGTGCCAGCAGCCGCCCTCCGGTGGGGGCTGAAGCTTTCTTT	CASSRPPVGAEAFF
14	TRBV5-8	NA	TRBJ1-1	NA	TGTGCCAGCAGCTTGGCGCGGATGAACACTGAAGCTTTCTTT	CASSLARMNTEAFF
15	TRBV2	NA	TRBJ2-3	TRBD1	TGTGCCAGCAGTGCCGGGACAGCAAGCACAGATACGCAGTATTTT	CASSAGTASTDTQYF
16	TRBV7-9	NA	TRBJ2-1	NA	TGTGCCAGCAGCTTGGGTCTGGTCGCGGTTCTCGAGCAGGAGTTCTTC	CASSLGLVAVLEQEFF
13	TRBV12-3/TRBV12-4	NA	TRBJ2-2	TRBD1	TGTGCCAGCAGTCGGACAGGGACCGGGGAGCTGTTTTTT	CASSRTGTGELFF
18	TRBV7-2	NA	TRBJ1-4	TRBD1	TGTGCCAGCAGCTTAGATGGGAGGTTGAGGGACAGGGAGGGAAAACTGTTTTTT	CASSLDGRLRDREGKLFF
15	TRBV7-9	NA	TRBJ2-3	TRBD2	TGTGCCAGCAGTTTTAGCGGGGGTCGCACAGATACGCAGTATTTT	CASSFSGGRTDTQYF
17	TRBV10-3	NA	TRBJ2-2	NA	TGTGCCATCAGTGATCGGGGGGCAGGGGAAAGAACCGGGGAGCTGTTTTTT	CAISDRGAGERTGELFF
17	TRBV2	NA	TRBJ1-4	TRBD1	TGTGCCAGCAGGGAGAAGACAGGGTGGGATGCTAATGAAAACCTGTTTTTT	CASREKTGWDANENLFF